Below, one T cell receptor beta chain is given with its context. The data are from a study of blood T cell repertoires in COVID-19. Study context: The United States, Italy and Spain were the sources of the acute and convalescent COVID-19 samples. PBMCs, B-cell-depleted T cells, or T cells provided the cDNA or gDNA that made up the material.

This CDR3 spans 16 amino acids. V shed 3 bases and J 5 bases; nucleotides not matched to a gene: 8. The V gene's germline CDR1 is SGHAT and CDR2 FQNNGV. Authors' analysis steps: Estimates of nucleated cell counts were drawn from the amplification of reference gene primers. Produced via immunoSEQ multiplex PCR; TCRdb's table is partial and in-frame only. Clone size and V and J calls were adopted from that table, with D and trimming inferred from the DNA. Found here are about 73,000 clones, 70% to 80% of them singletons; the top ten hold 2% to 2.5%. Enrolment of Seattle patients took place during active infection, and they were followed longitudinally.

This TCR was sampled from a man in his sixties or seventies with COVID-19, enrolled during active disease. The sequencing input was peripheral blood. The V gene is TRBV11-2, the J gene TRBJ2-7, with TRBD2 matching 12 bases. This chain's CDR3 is CASSFRLAGVGNEQYF. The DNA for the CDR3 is TGTGCCAGCAGCTTTCGACTAGCGGGAGTAGGCAACGAGCAGTACTTC.